This T cell receptor beta chain was documented in a study of vaccination effects on CD4 cells after COVID-19. As concerns this clone: No antigen is known for it.

Data came from immunoSEQ multiplex PCR; TCRdb stores just in-frame clones and leaves some out. The repertoire holds roughly 46,000 clones, with around 80% as singletons. Between the trimmed V and J ends, which lost 1 base and 0 bases, there was a span of 16 bases. Germline V gene lookup returns CDR1 KGHSH and CDR2 LQKENI. This CDR3 region has 18 residues. It was after nine to ten days of culture that CD4+ T cells were isolated. The individual was infected with SARS-CoV-2 between March and December 2020, as confirmed by PCR. Either the mRNA-1273 or the BNT162b2 vaccine was given to participants as two doses.

The rearrangement uses TRBV18 and TRBJ1-3, with D perhaps matching TRBD1 (5 bases). This TCR came from a human donor who had a prior SARS-CoV-2 infection. The sample in question was CD4+ T cells from PBMCs cultured without peptide, obtained after COVID-19 vaccination. CDR3: CASSPRGGSPTSGNTIYF. The CDR3 coding sequence is TGTGCCAGCTCACCACGGGGGGGGAGCCCAACCTCTGGAAACACCATATATTTT.